This T cell receptor beta chain comes out of a study of blood T cell repertoires in COVID-19. This CDR3 is 14 amino acids long. After removal of 2 bases from V and 7 bases from J, the junction contained 4 bases not matched to a gene. Germline CDR1 reads KGHSH; CDR2 reads LQKENI. Sequencing was performed with immunoSEQ multiplex PCR; in TCRdb, only in-frame clones are kept and a portion is missing. The sample consists of some 230,000 clones, roughly four fifths of them appearing once. The chain links TRBV18 to TRBJ1-1; 10 bases fit TRBD1. This TCR derives from a woman aged 80 or over with COVID-19, enrolled during active disease. Sequenced input: peripheral blood. CDR3 in amino acids: CASSPGTGVGEAFF. CDR3 bases: TGTGCCAGCTCACCAGGGACAGGGGTTGGTGAAGCTTTCTTT.